These 27 T cell receptor beta chains share one sample of origin, sequenced in a study of radiotherapy plus CTLA-4 blockade in lung cancer. TCRdb's copy holds only in-frame clones and misses some; the assay was immunoSEQ multiplex PCR. This table has around 91,000 clones, just over 85% appearing once. Source: peripheral blood, taken from a patient treated with radiotherapy plus ipilimumab. These receptor sequences come from a human donor with non-small cell lung cancer that progressed on radiotherapy plus ipilimumab.

This chain joins TRBV25-1 and TRBJ1-1; D is perhaps TRBD1 (5 bases). This CDR3 has 15 amino acids. Trimming pared 4 bases from V and 6 bases from J, leaving 18 bases between. Germline loops: CDR1 MGHDK, CDR2 SYGVNS. The CDR3 DNA sequence: TGTGCCAGCAGTGTAGGGGCGGGAGATGGGGCTGAAGCTTTCTTT. It is translated as CASSVGAGDGAEAFF.

The rearrangement uses TRBV5-4 and TRBJ1-1; perhaps TRBD1 as D (6 bases). Trimming cost V 2 bases and J 4 bases, with 9 bases left between them. This CDR3 spans 13 amino acids. The germline gives CDR1 SGHNT, CDR2 YYREEE (reference sequence). The CDR3 nucleotides read TGTGCCAGCAGCTTACCAGGGGCCACTGAAGCTTTCTTT. It encodes CASSLPGATEAFF.

The rearrangement links TRBV5-4 to TRBJ1-1; D is unresolved. The CDR3 length is 14 residues. V dropped 4 bases and J dropped 1 base, with 11 bases sitting between them. Germline CDR1 is SGHNT and CDR2 is YYREEE (reference sequence). The CDR3: CASSPPGRNTEAFF. In DNA form, the CDR3 reads TGTGCCAGCAGCCCCCCGGGGAGGAACACTGAAGCTTTCTTT.

Only one count was recorded for this clone. The chain couples TRBV15 to TRBJ1-4, with no clear D. The CDR3 is 16 amino acids. The V gene lost 0 bases and the J gene lost 8 bases, with 16 bases spanning the gap. CDR1 LNHNV and CDR2 YYDKDF come from the germline V gene (reference sequence). The CDR3 DNA sequence: TGTGCCACCAGCAGAGATGATACGGGTTCGAAAGAAAAACTGTTTTTT. Protein: CATSRDDTGSKEKLFF.

The chain uses TRBV9 and TRBJ1-3, with a tentative D call TRBD1 (5 bases). The V gene's germline CDR1 is SGDLS and CDR2 YYNGEE. The V and J ends lost 0 bases and 2 bases respectively, with 15 bases between them. The CDR3 is 17 residues long. The CDR3 nucleotides are TGTGCCAGCAGCGTAGCTCTCCAGGGTTCTCCTGGAAACACCATATATTTT. Its translation: CASSVALQGSPGNTIYF.

Here the CDR3 reads CASSLTGLNTEAFF. DNA for the CDR3: TGTGCCAGCAGCTTGACAGGGTTGAACACTGAAGCTTTCTTT. V usage is TRBV6-5 and J usage is TRBJ1-1; 7 nucleotides match TRBD1. Per the germline V gene, CDR1 is MNHEY and CDR2 is SVGAGI. The ends lost 6 bases at V and 0 bases at J; junction bases unmatched: 4. This CDR3 region has 14 residues.

The V and J genes are TRBV20-1 and TRBJ2-3, with D unresolved. CDR1 is DFQATT, CDR2 SNEGSKA, per germline (reference sequence). This CDR3 contains 11 residues. The V end lost 6 bases, the J end lost 6 bases, and 10 bases lay between the germline ends. As DNA, the CDR3 is TGCAGTGCACGGCCCACGGATACGCAGTATTTT. Protein: CSARPTDTQYF.

The chain links TRBV15 to TRBJ1-6, with a weak D call TRBD1 (6 bases). The CDR3 consists of 15 residues. Trimming cost V 8 bases and J 3 bases, with 14 bases left between them. Germline CDR1 LNHNV, CDR2 YYDKDF (reference sequence). The DNA for the CDR3 is TGTGCCACCTCCGGGACATCTAGCTATAATTCACCCCTCCACTTT. Translation gives CATSGTSSYNSPLHF.

The chain recombines TRBV5-4 with TRBJ2-2; 12 nucleotides line up with TRBD2. Per the germline V gene, CDR1 is SGHNT and CDR2 is YYREEE (reference sequence). The CDR3 spans 17 residues. Trimming cost V 2 bases and J 6 bases; bases outside gene matches: 8. The chain's CDR3 is CASSFLGLAGKPGELFF. For the CDR3, the DNA is TGTGCCAGCAGCTTTCTTGGACTAGCGGGAAAGCCCGGGGAGCTGTTTTTT.

This chain connects TRBV12-5 to TRBJ2-1; 10 bases line up with TRBD2. Per germline, CDR1 LGHNT and CDR2 FRNRAP. The CDR3 length is 16 residues. The ends lost 2 bases at V and 14 bases at J; junction bases unmatched: 15. This CDR3 is CASGLKASGRLVEEFF. The CDR3 coding sequence is TGTGCTAGTGGTTTGAAGGCTAGCGGGAGACTGGTCGAAGAGTTCTTC.

A word on this clone: One end of the junction varies from germline; a read error may be responsible. The chain is built from TRBV15 and TRBJ1-2, with a weak D call TRBD1 (6 bases). Looked up from germline, CDR1 is LNHNV and CDR2 is YYDKDF (reference sequence). The CDR3 is made up of 13 amino acids. DNA for the CDR3: TGTGCCACCGGCAGAGGGTCAGGGGATGGCTACACCTTC. Its protein is CATGRGSGDGYTF.

The chain employs TRBV7-9 and TRBJ2-2; D may match TRBD1 or TRBD2 (5 bases each). V lost 5 bases and J 1 base, leaving 14 bases between the germline ends. This CDR3 has 16 amino acids. Germline lookup yields CDR1 SEHNR and CDR2 FQNEAQ (reference sequence). The CDR3 is CASSPPGLRNTGELFF. CDR3 sequence (DNA): TGTGCCAGCAGCCCCCCGGGGCTCAGGAACACCGGGGAGCTGTTTTTT.

This clone was detected once. CDR3 coding DNA: TGCGCCAGCAGCCAAGCCCCGACAACTAATGAAAAACTGTTTTTT. Protein: CASSQAPTTNEKLFF. V usage is TRBV4-1 and J usage is TRBJ1-4; D not certain. Deletions cut 1 base from V and 0 bases from J, with 6 bases between. Germline-derived CDR1 and CDR2 are MGHRA and YSYEKL. This CDR3 region has 15 residues.

The chain joins TRBV28 to TRBJ2-3; a possible D gene is TRBD2 (6 bases). This CDR3 comprises 12 residues. The germline CDR1 and CDR2 sequences are MDHEN and SYDVKM. Trimming stripped 8 bases from V and 2 bases from J, with 8 bases between. In DNA form, the CDR3 reads TGTGCCAGCGGAGGGAACACAGATACGCAGTATTTT. Translated: CASGGNTDTQYF.

This clone was counted only a few times. V and J are TRBV5-1 and TRBJ2-1, with 7 positions matching TRBD1. J gave up 6 bases and V 4 bases, and 16 bases lay outside the gene matches. The germline CDR1 and CDR2 sequences are SGHRS and YFSETQ. CDR3 length: 17 residues. CDR3: CASSPGLDRSTGNEQFF. Written as DNA, the CDR3 is TGCGCCAGCAGCCCTGGCCTGGACAGGTCAACGGGCAATGAGCAGTTCTTC.

The chain uses TRBV5-4 and TRBJ1-2; perhaps TRBD1 as D (5 bases). The germline CDR1 and CDR2 sequences are SGHNT and YYREEE (reference sequence). The V gene lost 4 bases and the J gene lost 0 bases, with 10 bases spanning the gap. The CDR3 covers 14 residues. CDR3 sequence (DNA): TGTGCCAGCAGCACCAGGGTTTCTAACTATGGCTACACCTTC. Protein: CASSTRVSNYGYTF.

This clone was counted a single time. The V gene is TRBV13, the J gene TRBJ2-3; D gene unclear. Per germline, CDR1 PRHDT and CDR2 FYEKMQ (reference sequence). This CDR3 comprises 14 residues. Trimming took 5 bases from V and 3 from J, leaving 12 bases between them. CDR3 DNA sequence: TGTGCCAGCAGCCCATACCAAATGACAGATACGCAGTATTTT. As protein: CASSPYQMTDTQYF.

The V and J genes are TRBV29-1 and TRBJ2-1; 14 nucleotides agree with TRBD2. The CDR3 covers 14 residues. Per germline, CDR1 SQVTM and CDR2 ANQGSEA. The ends lost 7 bases at V and 9 bases at J; junction bases unmatched: 8. CDR3 DNA sequence: TGCAGCGCAAGACTAGCGGGAGGGCCCAGTGAGCAGTTCTTC. Residues: CSARLAGGPSEQFF.

The chain employs TRBV10-3 and TRBJ2-5; 12 bases are a match to TRBD2. Germline V gives CDR1 ENHRY, CDR2 SYGVKD. The CDR3 contains 19 residues. The V and J ends lost 0 bases and 4 bases, in that order; junction bases with no gene match: 12. This CDR3 is CAISESILAGGGRRETQYF. Here the CDR3 DNA reads TGTGCCATCAGTGAGTCCATACTAGCGGGAGGCGGGCGTCGAGAGACCCAGTACTTC.

The J gene is TRBJ2-1, the V gene TRBV9; TRBD1 is a possible D gene (6 bases). CDR1 is SGDLS and CDR2 is YYNGEE in the germline V gene. CDR3 length: 13 residues. Trimming took off 2 bases at V and 7 bases at J, with 10 bases between the two ends. CDR3 loop: CASSVAGVNEQFF. DNA of the CDR3: TGTGCCAGCAGCGTGGCAGGGGTAAATGAGCAGTTCTTC.

The chain is built from TRBV14 and TRBJ2-3; perhaps TRBD1 as D (7 bases). V lost 4 bases to trimming and J lost 6 bases, with 23 bases between them. This CDR3 is 17 amino acids long. CDR1 is SGHDN and CDR2 is FVKESK in the germline V gene. CDR3 in DNA: TGTGCCAGCAGCCCTTCCGGGAGCCGCGGCAGGGGGGATACGCAGTATTTT. Translated: CASSPSGSRGRGDTQYF. The variable domain in full, completed from reference TRBV14 and TRBJ2-3, reads EAGVTQFPSHSVIEKGQTVTLRCDPISGHDNLYWYRRVMGKEIKFLLHFVKESKQDESGMPNNRFLAERTGGTYSTLKVQPAELEDSGVYFCASSPSGSRGRGDTQYFGPGTRLTVL.

The V and J genes are TRBV11-1 and TRBJ2-7; 7 bases match TRBD2. CDR1 and CDR2 from the germline V gene are SGHAT and FQDESV (reference sequence). V gave up 5 bases and J gave up 6 bases; unmatched junction bases: 16. There are 16 residues in the CDR3. CDR3 sequence (DNA): TGTGCCAGCAGCGTCCCGGGCGGGAGTATTGGGGCCGAGCAGTACTTC. Translated: CASSVPGGSIGAEQYF.

Written as DNA, the CDR3 is TGTGCCAGCTCCTGGGGCAGGGGAGCTAACACTGAAGCTTTCTTT. Translated, it gives CASSWGRGANTEAFF. The chain carries TRBV25-1 and TRBJ1-1; D might be TRBD1 (6 bases). Germline CDR1 is MGHDK and CDR2 is SYGVNS. V lost 8 bases to trimming and J lost 2 bases, with 18 bases between them. The CDR3 covers 15 residues.

V gene TRBV11-1 combines with J gene TRBJ1-3; weak D call: TRBD1 (5 bases). CDR1 and CDR2 (germline): SGHAT, FQDESV (reference sequence). The V and J ends lost 4 bases and 8 bases respectively, with 15 bases between them. CDR3 size: 14 residues. CDR3 sequence reads: CASSSRTGHDTIYF. CDR3 coding DNA: TGTGCCAGCAGCTCCAGGACGGGGCACGACACCATATATTTT.

V gene TRBV30 combines with J gene TRBJ1-2; D not certain. Germline V CDR1 and CDR2: GTSNPN, SVGIG (reference sequence). V was cut by 4 bases and J by 4 bases, with 7 bases left in between. This CDR3 has 11 amino acids. CDR3 loop: CAWKIVYGYTF. The CDR3 coding sequence is TGTGCCTGGAAGATAGTCTATGGCTACACCTTC.

CDR3 amino acids: CASRHEGGGKDEQFF. The CDR3 DNA reads as TGTGCCAGCAGGCATGAGGGAGGGGGTAAAGATGAGCAGTTCTTC. This chain links TRBV6-6 with TRBJ2-1, with D possibly being TRBD2 (7 bases). The CDR3 contains 15 residues. Trimming took 6 bases from V and 8 from J, leaving 20 bases between them. Germline V lookup: CDR1 MNHNY, CDR2 SVGAGI (reference sequence).

V gene TRBV5-6 combines with J gene TRBJ1-1; no reliable D call. The germline CDR1 and CDR2 sequences are SGHDT and YYEEEE. CDR3 size: 14 residues. V was shortened by 0 bases and J by 4 bases, with 10 bases between the two germline ends. The CDR3 nucleotides are TGTGCCAGCAGCTTGGGACGGTGGGGCACTGAAGCTTTCTTT. Encoded protein: CASSLGRWGTEAFF.